A selection of T cell receptor beta chains follows, all from one sample in a study of blood T cells in healthy people across ages. A single record per CDR3 protein comes from TCRdb applying MiXCR to the 5' RACE reads. This table holds more than 800,000 distinct CDR3 sequences, 40% to 45% found once. What was sequenced was blood. All receptors come from a woman aged 60-75 years in good health. The CDR3 runs from the conserved cysteine through the conserved F or W. A D gene is named only where the DNA matches it firmly. Size is stated for part of the rows, as once, few or many counts, or as a class when the clone is expanded.

clone_size,d_call,v_call,j_call,cdr3_nt,cdr3_aa
NA,TRBD1,TRBV27,TRBJ2-2,TGTGCCAGCAGTTTAGGCAGGGGGTTCGGGGAGCTGTTTTTT,CASSLGRGFGELFF
few,NA,TRBV15,TRBJ2-1,TGTGCCACCAGCATGGGAACAGGGTTTTCATTTCGTGATGAGCAGTTCTTC,CATSMGTGFSFRDEQFF
NA,NA,TRBV5-1,TRBJ2-1,TGCGCCAGCAGCTGGTCCTTAGAATACAATGAGCGGTTCTTC,CASSWSLEYNERFF
few,NA,TRBV15,TRBJ1-1,TGTGCCACCAGCAGAGGAACAGGGATCTCTGAAGCTTTCTTT,CATSRGTGISEAFF
NA,NA,TRBV20-1,TRBJ2-7,TGCAGTGCCAGAGGCTTTGGGGGGCGATCCTACGAGCAGTACTTC,CSARGFGGRSYEQYF
few,TRBD1,TRBV20-1,TRBJ2-5,TGCAGTGCTAGCGATACCGGGACAGCAAAGACCCAGTACTTC,CSASDTGTAKTQYF
NA,TRBD2,TRBV7-9,TRBJ2-5,TGTGCCAGCAGCATACCGGGACTACCAGAGACCCAGTACTTC,CASSIPGLPETQYF
few,NA,TRBV7-9,TRBJ1-1,TGTGCCAGCAGCTGGACAGTTGAAGCTTTCTTT,CASSWTVEAFF
NA,NA,TRBV29-1,TRBJ1-1,TGCAGCGTTGGTGGCCGTATGAACACTGAAGCTTTCTTT,CSVGGRMNTEAFF
NA,NA,TRBV10-2,TRBJ2-7,TGCGCCAGCAGGCAAACAGGGTACGAGCAGTACTTC,CASRQTGYEQYF
few,TRBD1,TRBV6-6,TRBJ1-5,TGTGCCAGCAGTCCCGACAGGGTGGGAGGTCAGCCCCAGCATTTT,CASSPDRVGGQPQHF
NA,NA,TRBV20-1,TRBJ2-3,TGCAGTGCTAGAAGGGGTGGAGCGTGGACAGATACGCAGTATTTT,CSARRGGAWTDTQYF
NA,NA,TRBV29-1,TRBJ2-6,TGCAGCGGTGGGGGGGCTAACGTCCTGACTTTC,CSGGGANVLTF
NA,NA,TRBV29-1,TRBJ2-6,TGCGGCGTCATATCTGGGGTCAACGTCCTGACTTTC,CGVISGVNVLTF
NA,NA,TRBV10-3,TRBJ2-1,TGTGCCATTCAAACCCAACAAGGGGGGGATTACAATGAGCAGTTCTTC,CAIQTQQGGDYNEQFF
NA,TRBD2,TRBV12-3/TRBV12-4,TRBJ2-3,TGTGCCAGCAGTTTATCTGTCGGGAGGGCCTTTACAGATACGCAGTATTTT,CASSLSVGRAFTDTQYF
NA,NA,TRBV20-1,TRBJ2-3,TGCAGTGCTAGAGAACCTATGGTCACGCAGTATTTT,CSAREPMVTQYF
NA,NA,TRBV13,TRBJ2-7,TGTGCCAGCAGCTTAGCAAGGACGACGGGGTACGAGCAGTACTTC,CASSLARTTGYEQYF
NA,NA,TRBV7-3,TRBJ1-6,TGTGCCAGCAGCTTAGGGTCCAGCTACGATTCACCCCTCCACTTT,CASSLGSSYDSPLHF
few,NA,TRBV7-2,TRBJ2-7,TGTGCCAGCAGCCTCCAGGGGGGGACCTACGAGCAGTACTTC,CASSLQGGTYEQYF
few,NA,TRBV9,TRBJ2-3,TGTGCCAGCAGCGTAGTAGTTGGCACAGATACGCAGTATTTT,CASSVVVGTDTQYF
NA,TRBD2,TRBV20-1,TRBJ2-1,TGCAGTGCTAGAAAGCGGGAGGGAGACAATGAGCAGTTCTTC,CSARKREGDNEQFF
NA,TRBD2,TRBV20-1,TRBJ2-1,TGCAGTGCTAGAGATCTCTTCCTAGCGGGAGGGAATGAGCAGTTCTTC,CSARDLFLAGGNEQFF
NA,TRBD1,TRBV20-1,TRBJ2-5,TGCAGTGCTCCACCCGGGACAGACGTCGTAGGGACCCAGTACTTC,CSAPPGTDVVGTQYF
many,NA,TRBV12-3/TRBV12-4,TRBJ2-5,TGTGCCAGCAGTTTAGGGACTGGGGAGACCCAGTACTTC,CASSLGTGETQYF
NA,NA,TRBV21-1,TRBJ2-1,TGTGCCAGCCAACTAGCCGACACCTATGAGCAGTTCTTC,CASQLADTYEQFF
NA,TRBD2,TRBV7-9,TRBJ2-1,TGTGCCAGCAGCCCGCCGACTAGCGGGTCGATGAGCTCCTACAATGCGCAGTTCTTC,CASSPPTSGSMSSYNAQFF
NA,TRBD2,TRBV9,TRBJ2-3,TGTGCCAGCAGCGCGGCGGGACTAGCGGGAGTTGGAGATACGCAGTATTTT,CASSAAGLAGVGDTQYF
NA,TRBD2,TRBV28,TRBJ2-7,TGTGCCAGCAGCCGGACTAGCGGAGCCTCCTACGAGCAGTACTTC,CASSRTSGASYEQYF
NA,NA,TRBV5-1,TRBJ2-7,TGCGCCAGCAGCTTAACTTTCGCTAGGGACGGCACCTACGAGCAGTACTTC,CASSLTFARDGTYEQYF
few,TRBD2,TRBV12-3/TRBV12-4,TRBJ2-1,TGTGCCAGCAGCTCGGGACTAGCGTTAGGAAATGAGCAGTTCTTC,CASSSGLALGNEQFF
NA,TRBD1,TRBV12-3/TRBV12-4,TRBJ1-2,TGTGCCAGCAGTCCGGGACAGGGGGCTCGTAGCAACTATGGCTACACCTTC,CASSPGQGARSNYGYTF
NA,NA,TRBV5-1,TRBJ2-1,TGCGCCAGCGGGGGAACTAGCTCGGGACGTGCTACCAATGAGCAGTTCTTC,CASGGTSSGRATNEQFF
NA,NA,TRBV5-1,TRBJ2-7,TGCGCCAGCAGCTTTTGGTCCGGGAGTCCTTCCTACGAGCAGTACTTC,CASSFWSGSPSYEQYF
NA,NA,TRBV11-3,TRBJ2-1,TGTGCCAGCAGCTTAGGGCCAGGCGACAATGAGCAGTTCTTC,CASSLGPGDNEQFF
NA,NA,TRBV20-1,TRBJ1-2,TGCAGTGCTGCGGTCCTGGGGGGAAGTGGCTACACCTTC,CSAAVLGGSGYTF
few,NA,TRBV20-1,TRBJ2-5,TGCAGTGCTACTCTAGGGGAGACCCAGTACTTC,CSATLGETQYF
NA,TRBD2,TRBV5-1,TRBJ2-1,TGCGCCAGCAGCTTGGCCGTCAGGGCGGGAGGCAGAGTCGAGCAGTTCTTC,CASSLAVRAGGRVEQFF
NA,TRBD2,TRBV9,TRBJ2-5,TGTGCCAGCAGCGGTCCCCGGCTAGCGGGAAGGGAGACCCAGTACTTC,CASSGPRLAGRETQYF
NA,NA,TRBV20-1,TRBJ1-6,TGCAGTGCCAAAGGGTTGGAGGAGGCTTCACCCCTCCACTTT,CSAKGLEEASPLHF
few,TRBD2,TRBV27,TRBJ2-1,TGTGCCAGCAGCCGGACTAGAACGGTCGGTGAGCAGTTCTTC,CASSRTRTVGEQFF
few,NA,TRBV20-1,TRBJ2-5,TGCAGTGCTAGCGGCCAGACAGAGACCCAGTACTTC,CSASGQTETQYF
NA,NA,TRBV28,TRBJ2-7,TGTGCCAGCGTCCCGCAAAGCCCCTACAATGAGCAGTACTTC,CASVPQSPYNEQYF
NA,NA,TRBV15,TRBJ1-1,TGTGCCACCAGCAGGGTGGAGGTGTCGACTGAAGCTTTCTTT,CATSRVEVSTEAFF
few,TRBD2,TRBV30,TRBJ2-7,TGTGCCTGGAGTACCGGGACTACAAGCTCCTACGAGCAGTACTTC,CAWSTGTTSSYEQYF
once,NA,TRBV2,TRBJ1-4,TGTGCCAGCAGTGAACGGGGGGGTGAAAAACTGTTTTTT,CASSERGGEKLFF
NA,NA,TRBV20-1,TRBJ2-7,TGCAGTGCTCCCCCGCAGGTCTCCTACGAGCAGTACTTC,CSAPPQVSYEQYF
NA,TRBD1,TRBV28,TRBJ2-1,TGTGCCACCAGGGGGTCTTCCTACAATGAGCAGTTCTTC,CATRGSSYNEQFF
NA,NA,TRBV5-1,TRBJ2-5,TGCGCCAGCAGCTTGTTTGACAGCCATCCATCGGAGACCCAGTACTTC,CASSLFDSHPSETQYF
NA,NA,TRBV2,TRBJ1-2,TGTGCCAGCAGTGAACGGGTCTATGGCTACACCTTC,CASSERVYGYTF
NA,NA,TRBV6-4,TRBJ1-1,TGTGCCAGCAGTGATGATCCCTATTCTGAAGCTTTCTTT,CASSDDPYSEAFF
few,TRBD2,TRBV7-9,TRBJ2-1,TGTGCCAGCAGCCCTAGCGGGAGTGGCAATGAGCAGTTCTTC,CASSPSGSGNEQFF
NA,NA,TRBV20-1,TRBJ2-5,TGCAGTGCTAGAGATCTGGGGGGTCGCCAAGAGACCCAGTACTTC,CSARDLGGRQETQYF